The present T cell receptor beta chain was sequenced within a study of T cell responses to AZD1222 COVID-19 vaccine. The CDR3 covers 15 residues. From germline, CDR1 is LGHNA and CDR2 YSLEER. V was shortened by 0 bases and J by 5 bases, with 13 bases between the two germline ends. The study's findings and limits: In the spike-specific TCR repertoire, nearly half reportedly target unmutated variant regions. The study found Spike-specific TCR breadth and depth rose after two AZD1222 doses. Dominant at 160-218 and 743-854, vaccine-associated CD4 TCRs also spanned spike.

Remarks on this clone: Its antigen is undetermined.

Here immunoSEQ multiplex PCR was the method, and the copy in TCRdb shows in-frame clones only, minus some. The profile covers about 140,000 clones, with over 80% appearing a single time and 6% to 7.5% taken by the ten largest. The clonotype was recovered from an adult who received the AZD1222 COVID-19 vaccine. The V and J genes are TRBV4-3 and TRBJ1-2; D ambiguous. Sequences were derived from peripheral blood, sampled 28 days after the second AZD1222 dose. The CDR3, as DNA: TGCGCCAGCAGCCAAGATCCGCACACAGCGTATGGCTACACCTTC. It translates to CASSQDPHTAYGYTF.